The TCR beta chain under discussion was sequenced for a study of shared clonotypes between healthy human individuals. Only in-frame clones appear in the TCRdb table, and some are missing; sequencing was by immunoSEQ multiplex PCR. The sample lists under 2.5 million clones; 92% were seen once. CDR1 is MDHEN, CDR2 SYDVKM, per germline. The V gene end was trimmed by 1 base and the J gene end by 4 bases; junction bases not matched to a gene: 17. This CDR3 is built from 19 residues. The origin of this receptor is a man between 18 and 29 years old in good health. Some clones in this sample may be carry-over from other donors' samples. The chain employs TRBV28 and TRBJ1-2; 8 bases map to TRBD1. What was sequenced was naive CD4+ T cells from PBMCs. Regarding subset: CD45RA+ positively selected. The CDR3 region is CASSLLVGTGLFFLYGYTF. For the CDR3, the DNA is TGTGCCAGCAGTTTATTAGTGGGGACAGGCTTATTCTTTCTCTATGGCTACACCTTC.